A single sample gave rise to the 7 T cell receptor beta chains below, sequenced in a study of HIV-infected patients and healthy controls. Approximately 510 ng RNA was reverse transcribed with alpha and beta constant-region primers. Using multiplexing indices, alpha and beta chain libraries were generated apart by chain-specific third strand synthesis. TCRdb reprocessed the 5' RACE reads with MiXCR, giving one entry per CDR3 protein. The top ten clones hold more than 4.5% of a sample with around 16,000 distinct CDR3 sequences, just under 9.5% of them seen once. No cell fractionation was done, so the repertoire covers all unsorted peripheral blood T cells. Sample: blood. The receptors derive from an adult in good health.

This clonotype has a handful of counts. The rearrangement links TRBV20-1 to TRBJ2-1, with D maybe TRBD2 (6 bases). The CDR3 has 15 residues. In germline, CDR1 is DFQATT, CDR2 SNEGSKA (reference sequence). The V gene lost 1 base and the J gene lost 4 bases, with 14 bases spanning the gap. This CDR3 is CSARVGGTVYNEQFF. In DNA, the CDR3 is TGCAGTGCTAGAGTTGGCGGGACCGTTTACAATGAGCAGTTCTTC.

This clonotype has a count of ten or more. The genes are TRBV5-1 and TRBJ1-2, with a possible D match to TRBD1 (6 bases). There are 14 residues in the CDR3. V was cut by 0 bases and J by 2 bases, with 8 bases left in between. Germline V CDR1 and CDR2: SGHRS, YFSETQ. CDR3: CASSLGDNNYGYTF. The CDR3 coding sequence is TGCGCCAGCAGCTTGGGGGACAACAACTATGGCTACACCTTC.

This clonotype was detected many times. This chain uses TRBV5-1 with TRBJ2-5; perhaps TRBD1 as D (5 bases). V was shortened by 2 bases and J by 2 bases, with 13 bases between the two germline ends. The CDR3 totals 15 residues. Per the germline V gene, CDR1 is SGHRS and CDR2 is YFSETQ. The CDR3 loop reads CASSFQGRVQETQYF. The CDR3, as DNA: TGCGCCAGCAGCTTTCAGGGTCGGGTTCAAGAGACCCAGTACTTC.

This clonotype showed up many times. The rearrangement joins TRBV2 to TRBJ2-7, with D unresolved. Germline values: CDR1 SNHLY, CDR2 FYNNEI. V lost 10 bases to trimming and J lost 4 bases, with 17 bases between them. CDR3 length: 13 residues. The CDR3 loop reads CATTTLDGYEQYF. DNA of the CDR3: TGTGCCACCACTACCTTGGACGGGTACGAGCAGTACTTC.

V usage is TRBV3-1 and J usage is TRBJ1-5; D is ambiguous. This CDR3 contains 14 residues. V lost 5 bases, J lost 6 bases, and 14 bases lay in between. The germline CDR1 and CDR2 sequences are LGHDT and YNNKEL (reference sequence). CDR3 in amino acids: CASSRDSASQPQHF. CDR3 nucleotide sequence: TGTGCCAGCAGCAGGGATTCCGCCAGTCAGCCCCAGCATTTT.

The sample holds a few counts of this clonotype. The chain couples TRBV15 to TRBJ2-7; either TRBD1 or TRBD2 may fit D (5 bases each). The V end lost 3 bases, the J end lost 4 bases, and 16 bases lay between the germline ends. Germline-derived CDR1 and CDR2 are LNHNV and YYDKDF (reference sequence). The CDR3 spans 15 residues. The CDR3 DNA reads as TGTGCCACCAGCAGGGACTCAGGGATTCGGTACGAGCAGTACTTC. It encodes CATSRDSGIRYEQYF.

This clonotype came up a few times. The chain has TRBV12-3 or TRBV12-4 and TRBJ1-1; 7 bases match TRBD1. V shed 5 bases and J 3 bases; nucleotides not matched to a gene: 9. The CDR3 covers 15 residues. In DNA form, the CDR3 reads TGTGCCAGCAGTCCGTACAGGGGTTTTGACACTGAAGCTTTCTTT. The encoded protein is CASSPYRGFDTEAFF.